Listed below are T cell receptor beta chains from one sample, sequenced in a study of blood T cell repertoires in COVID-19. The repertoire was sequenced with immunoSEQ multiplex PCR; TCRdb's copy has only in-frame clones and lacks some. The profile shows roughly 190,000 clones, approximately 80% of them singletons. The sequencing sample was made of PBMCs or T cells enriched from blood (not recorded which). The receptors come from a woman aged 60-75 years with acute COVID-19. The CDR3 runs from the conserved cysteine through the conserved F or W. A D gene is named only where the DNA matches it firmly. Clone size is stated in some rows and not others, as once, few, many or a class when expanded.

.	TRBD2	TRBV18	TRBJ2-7	TGTGCCAGCTCACCATTCCCGCTAGCGGGATCCCTCGAGCAGTACTTC	CASSPFPLAGSLEQYF
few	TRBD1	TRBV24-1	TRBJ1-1	TGTGCCACCCGAGCGGGAAGGACAGGGGGTTTGAACACTGAAGCTTTCTTT	CATRAGRTGGLNTEAFF
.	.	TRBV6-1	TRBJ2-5	TGTGCCAGCAGTGAAGGAACAGTCCAAGAGACCCAGTACTTC	CASSEGTVQETQYF
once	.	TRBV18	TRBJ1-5	TGTGCCAGCTCACCAGCAGGATACGATGTTCAGCCCCAGCATTTT	CASSPAGYDVQPQHF
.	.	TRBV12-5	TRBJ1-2	TGTGCTAGTGGTTTGGTTGACAGGTCCTATGGCTACACCTTC	CASGLVDRSYGYTF
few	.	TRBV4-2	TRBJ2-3	TGTGCCAGCAGCCAAGCTTGGGGGCAGACAGATACGCAGTATTTT	CASSQAWGQTDTQYF
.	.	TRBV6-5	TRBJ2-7	TGTGCCAGCACCCAGGGCGGCGGCTCCTACGAGCAGTACTTC	CASTQGGGSYEQYF
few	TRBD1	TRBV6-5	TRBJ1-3	TGTGCCAGCAGTTACGGGACAGCCTCTGGAAACACCATATATTTT	CASSYGTASGNTIYF
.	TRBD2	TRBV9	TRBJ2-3	TGTGCCAGCAGCGTCGGCGGGGGTGGGGAAGATACGCAGTATTTT	CASSVGGGGEDTQYF
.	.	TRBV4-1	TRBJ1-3	TGCGCCAGCAGCCAGGCCAGGGTTGTGGACACCATATATTTT	CASSQARVVDTIYF
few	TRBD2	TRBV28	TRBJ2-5	TGTGCCAGCAGGTGGACTAGCGGGGTCCACCAAGAGACCCAGTACTTC	CASRWTSGVHQETQYF
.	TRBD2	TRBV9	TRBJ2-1	TGTGCCAGCAGCCCGGGACTAGCGGGAGTTAATGAGCAGTTCTTC	CASSPGLAGVNEQFF
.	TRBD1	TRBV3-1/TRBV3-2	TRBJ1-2	TGTGCCAGCAGCCAAGATTTGGATCATACGGGACAGGCCTTC	CASSQDLDHTGQAF
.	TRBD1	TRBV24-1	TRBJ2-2	TGTGCCACCAGTGATAATACAGGGGGACGTTACACCGGGGAGCTGTTTTTT	CATSDNTGGRYTGELFF
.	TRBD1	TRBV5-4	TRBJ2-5	TGTGCCAGCAGCTCTCAGGGGGTCCAAGAGACCCAGTACTTC	CASSSQGVQETQYF
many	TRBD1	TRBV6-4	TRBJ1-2	TGTGCCAGCAGTGAAATTGCAGGGGGCTATGGCTACACCTTC	CASSEIAGGYGYTF
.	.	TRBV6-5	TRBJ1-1	TGTGCCACCGGGGGGTACCACACTGAAGCTTTCTTT	CATGGYHTEAFF
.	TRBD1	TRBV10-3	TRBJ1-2	TGTGCCATCCCCAGGGACCAGACAGGGCGGTATGGCTACACCTTC	CAIPRDQTGRYGYTF
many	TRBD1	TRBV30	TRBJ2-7	TGTGCCTTCGGGACAGGGTTTGGCGAGCAGTACTTC	CAFGTGFGEQYF
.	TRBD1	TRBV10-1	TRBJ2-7	TGCGCCAGCAGTCCCGGGACAGCCACCTCCGAGCAGTACTTC	CASSPGTATSEQYF
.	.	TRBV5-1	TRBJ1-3	TGCGCCAGCAGCTTGGGAGTGAGGGACACCATATATTTT	CASSLGVRDTIYF
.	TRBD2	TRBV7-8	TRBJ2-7	TGTGCCAGCAGCCTCCCATGGCGGGAGGGCCTCGGCGAGCAGTACTTC	CASSLPWREGLGEQYF
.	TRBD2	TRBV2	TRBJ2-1	TGTGCCAGCAGTGGGGTCCATAGCGGGAGCTCCTACAATGAGCAGTTCTTC	CASSGVHSGSSYNEQFF
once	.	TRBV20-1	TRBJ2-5	TGCAGTGCTAGACAGGGTAGAACCCAGTACTTC	CSARQGRTQYF
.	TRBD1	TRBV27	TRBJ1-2	TGTGCCAGCAGTTCCCGGACAGGACGCTATGGCTACACCTTC	CASSSRTGRYGYTF
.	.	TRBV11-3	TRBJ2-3	TGTGCCAGCGCAAGAGGGGATACGCAGTATTTT	CASARGDTQYF
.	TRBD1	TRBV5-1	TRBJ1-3	TGCGCCAGCAGCCTGGACAGGGGTGGAAACACCATATATTTT	CASSLDRGGNTIYF
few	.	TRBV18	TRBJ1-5	TGTGCCAGCTCACCAGAGTATGATCAGCCCCAGCATTTT	CASSPEYDQPQHF
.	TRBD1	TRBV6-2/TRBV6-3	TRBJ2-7	TGTGCCAGCAGTACTCTGCAGGGGGCGCACCCCTACGAGCAGTACTTC	CASSTLQGAHPYEQYF
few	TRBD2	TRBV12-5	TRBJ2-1	TGTGCTAGTGGTTTGGGAACTAGCGGGGGGGGCAATGAGCAGTTCTTC	CASGLGTSGGGNEQFF
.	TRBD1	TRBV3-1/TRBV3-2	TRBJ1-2	TGTGCCAGCAGCCAAGCCCCCGGGACAGGGGGCCTCTATGGCTACACCTTC	CASSQAPGTGGLYGYTF
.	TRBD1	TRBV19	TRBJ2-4	TGTGCCAGTAGTAAGACAGGGGCCTCCAAAAACATTCAGTACTTC	CASSKTGASKNIQYF
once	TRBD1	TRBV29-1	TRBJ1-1	TGCAGCGTACACATAGGACAGGCTAACACTGAAGCTTTCTTT	CSVHIGQANTEAFF
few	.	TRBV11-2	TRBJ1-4	TGTGCCAGCAGCTTAGTGACAACCGAAAAACTGTTTTTT	CASSLVTTEKLFF
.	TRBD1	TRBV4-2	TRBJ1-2	TGTGCCAGCAGCCAACCTGACAGGGCGGTGGGCTACACCTTC	CASSQPDRAVGYTF
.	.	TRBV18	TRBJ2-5	TGTGCCAGCTCCAGGACTATCCCCAAGAAGACCCAGTACTTC	CASSRTIPKKTQYF
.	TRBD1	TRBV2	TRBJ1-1	TGTGCCAGCACCACTACAGGGGGCTTAAATGAAGCTTTCTTT	CASTTTGGLNEAFF
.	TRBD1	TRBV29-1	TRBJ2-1	TGCAGCGTCTCCGGGACAGGCTTAACCAATGAGCAGTTCTTC	CSVSGTGLTNEQFF
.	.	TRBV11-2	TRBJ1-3	TGTGCCAGCAGCTTATCGGGAAACACCATATATTTT	CASSLSGNTIYF
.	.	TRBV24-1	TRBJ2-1	TGTGCCACCAGTGATTCCCCCAGGGACTCAGGTGAGCAGTTCTTC	CATSDSPRDSGEQFF
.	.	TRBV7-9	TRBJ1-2	TGTGCCAGCAGCTTAGGCGGGGGCAGCTACACCTTC	CASSLGGGSYTF
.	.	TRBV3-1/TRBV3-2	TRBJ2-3	TGTGCCAGCAGCCAAGATCCCCGGGAGACAGATACGCAGTATTTT	CASSQDPRETDTQYF
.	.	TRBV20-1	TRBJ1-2	TGCAGTGCTAGTGGGACTCTCTATGGCTACACCTTC	CSASGTLYGYTF
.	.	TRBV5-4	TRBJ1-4	TGTGCCAGCACATCCGAAGACGGGAAGGGTAATGAAAAACTGTTTTTT	CASTSEDGKGNEKLFF
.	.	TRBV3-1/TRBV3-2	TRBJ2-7	TGTGCCAGCAGCCACGGGATTGCCTACGAGCAGTACTTC	CASSHGIAYEQYF
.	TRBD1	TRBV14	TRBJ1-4	TGTGCCAGCAGCCAAGATGCCGTTCCGGGACAGGGGGATGAAAAACTGTTTTTT	CASSQDAVPGQGDEKLFF
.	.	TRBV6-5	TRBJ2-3	TGTGCCAGCAGTTTGAGTCGGGAAGATACGCAGTATTTT	CASSLSREDTQYF
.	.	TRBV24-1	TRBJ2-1	TGTGCCACCAGTCCTCGACGGGACAATGAGCAGTTCTTC	CATSPRRDNEQFF
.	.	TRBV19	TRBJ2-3	TGTGCCAGTAGTATAGAACAGGGAGTCACAGATACGCAGTATTTT	CASSIEQGVTDTQYF